Each of the 5 T cell receptor beta chains below was sequenced from the same sample in a study of cytomegalovirus exposure and HLA in healthy donors. The PCR made use of 60 Vbeta and 13 Jbeta primers. Some clones are missing from TCRdb's copy, which holds only in-frame ones; the method was immunoSEQ multiplex PCR. The sample carries some 180,000 clones, roughly 9.4% recorded once. Sequencing was carried out using PBMCs. The origin of the receptors is a woman aged 30 to 39 in good health and CMV-seropositive.

Only a few counts were recorded for this clone. The chain employs TRBV30 and TRBJ2-2; TRBD1 might be the D (5 bases). The CDR3 runs to 13 residues. Trimming shortened V by 5 bases and J by 0 bases, and 7 bases separated the two germline ends. Germline CDR1 GTSNPN, CDR2 SVGIG (reference sequence). CDR3 in amino acids: CAWDSTNTGELFF. In DNA, the CDR3 is TGTGCCTGGGACAGCACGAACACCGGGGAGCTGTTTTTT.

On this clone: One end of the junction does not line up with germline, which may come from a read error. The chain is built from TRBV19 and TRBJ1-2; D might be TRBD1 (6 bases). The CDR3 is made up of 14 amino acids. Germline values: CDR1 LNHDA, CDR2 SQIVND (reference sequence). The CDR3 bases are TGTGCAAGTAAGGAGCGGGGGCTAAACTATGGCTACACCTTC. Translation: CASKERGLNYGYTF.

Only a few counts were recorded for this clone. This chain joins TRBV9 and TRBJ2-3, with 7 bases matching TRBD2. CDR3 length equals 15 residues. Germline V gene sequence: CDR1 SGDLS, CDR2 YYNGEE. V was clipped by 2 bases and J by 6 bases; unmatched bases: 9. The CDR3 sequence: CASSVIGTKGDTQYF. The DNA of the CDR3 is TGTGCCAGCAGCGTGATTGGGACTAAGGGGGATACGCAGTATTTT.

The chain combines TRBV5-1 with TRBJ1-1; TRBD1 matches 8 bases. The CDR3 runs 14 residues. V lost 7 bases and J lost 4; bases outside the gene matches: 9. Germline CDR1 reads SGHRS; CDR2 reads YFSETQ. CDR3 amino acids: CASGSTGGGTEAFF. The CDR3 DNA is TGCGCCAGCGGATCTACAGGGGGTGGCACTGAAGCTTTCTTT.

This clone was observed a few times. The genes are TRBV5-1 and TRBJ2-1; TRBD2 agrees at 7 bases. V shed 3 bases, J shed 7 bases, and the junction held 10 bases outside the gene matches. Germline CDR1 SGHRS, CDR2 YFSETQ. This CDR3 region has 15 residues. Written as DNA, the CDR3 is TGCGCCAGCAGCTCCGTCGGGGGGAAAGGGAATGAGCAGTTCTTC. Amino acids: CASSSVGGKGNEQFF.